The 31 T cell receptor beta chains below were found in one sample sequenced in a study of blood T cell repertoires in COVID-19. TCRdb's copy holds only in-frame clones and misses some; the assay was immunoSEQ multiplex PCR. Of 200,000 to 250,000 clones listed, 88% are singletons. Sequencing used PBMCs or T cells enriched from blood (not recorded which). The receptors shown here come from a woman between 50 and 59 years old with acute COVID-19.

V gene TRBV24-1 combines with J gene TRBJ2-1; 11 bases are a match to TRBD1. The CDR3 loop spans 16 amino acids. Germline trimming cut 5 bases from V and 3 bases from J; bases unmatched to any gene: 5. Per the germline V gene, CDR1 is KGHDR and CDR2 is SFDVKD. CDR3 DNA sequence: TGTGCCACCAGTGCCCGGGGACAGGGGGACTACAATGAGCAGTTCTTC. Translated, it gives CATSARGQGDYNEQFF.

This chain joins TRBV6-1 and TRBJ2-7, with D perhaps TRBD2 (6 bases). CDR3 length: 16 amino acids. Germline-derived CDR1 and CDR2 are MNHNS and SASEGT. V dropped 1 base and J dropped 3 bases, with 16 bases sitting between them. The CDR3 nucleotides are TGTGCCAGCAGTGAAGGCACGCCGGGGGTCTACTACGAGCAGTACTTC. Its protein product is CASSEGTPGVYYEQYF.

The chain combines TRBV2 with TRBJ2-3; 10 bases agree with TRBD2. From germline, CDR1 is SNHLY and CDR2 FYNNEI. The CDR3 sequence is 14 residues long. The ends lost 7 bases at V and 4 bases at J; junction bases unmatched: 5. The CDR3 is CASTSGTSADTQYF. CDR3 DNA: TGTGCCAGCACTTCCGGGACTAGCGCAGATACGCAGTATTTT.

In its sample, this clone was seen once. The rearrangement joins TRBV19 to TRBJ2-3; no firm D call. The CDR3 has 14 amino acids. Trimming cost V 11 bases and J 0 bases, with 15 bases left between them. CDR1 is LNHDA and CDR2 is SQIVND in the germline V gene (reference sequence). DNA of the CDR3: TGTGCCTCTGGGCCCTATTTAAGCACAGATACGCAGTATTTT. Translation gives CASGPYLSTDTQYF. Together with reference TRBV19 and TRBJ2-3, the CDR3 gives the full variable domain: DGGITQSPKYLFRKEGQNVTLSCEQNLNHDAMYWYRQDPGQGLRLIYYSQIVNDFQKGDIAEGYSVSREKKESFPLTVTSAQKNPTAFYLCASGPYLSTDTQYFGPGTRLTVL.

CDR3 in DNA: TGTGCCAGCAGCTTTGGCGGGAGAAATGAGCAGTTCTTC. This gives the protein CASSFGGRNEQFF. V is TRBV7-2 and J is TRBJ2-1, with TRBD2 matching 7 bases. The CDR3 sequence is 13 residues long. Germline V gene lookup returns CDR1 SGHTA and CDR2 FQGNSA. Trimming cost V 3 bases and J 7 bases; bases outside gene matches: 3. Variable domain in full (rest from reference TRBV7-2 and TRBJ2-1): GAGVSQSPSNKVTEKGKDVELRCDPISGHTALYWYRQSLGQGLEFLIYFQGNSAPDKSGLPSDRFSAERTGGSVSTLTIQRTQQEDSAVYLCASSFGGRNEQFFGPGTRLTVL.

The gene calls are TRBV2 and TRBJ2-2; TRBD2 agrees at 11 bases. The ends lost 6 bases at V and 0 bases at J; junction bases unmatched: 9. This CDR3 is built from 18 residues. CDR1 SNHLY and CDR2 FYNNEI come from the germline V gene. CDR3 in amino acids: CASRMGLAAATNTGELFF. CDR3 coding DNA: TGTGCCAGCAGAATGGGACTAGCGGCAGCCACGAACACCGGGGAGCTGTTTTTT.

The chain recombines TRBV4-1 with TRBJ2-1; D is perhaps TRBD2 (6 bases). The CDR3 is 15 amino acids. In germline, CDR1 is MGHRA, CDR2 YSYEKL. Trimming pared 4 bases from V and 0 bases from J, leaving 10 bases between. The CDR3, as DNA: TGCGCCAGCAGCCTAGCGGTGGGCTCCTACAATGAGCAGTTCTTC. Its protein is CASSLAVGSYNEQFF.

The CDR3, as DNA: TGTGCCAGCAGTAAAGCAGGGGTAGCCTACGAGCAGTACTTC. Protein sequence: CASSKAGVAYEQYF. The chain has TRBV27 and TRBJ2-7; D is possibly TRBD1 (6 bases). This CDR3 is built from 14 residues. V lost 5 bases, J lost 2 bases, and 13 bases lay in between. Germline V gene lookup returns CDR1 MNHEY and CDR2 SMNVEV (reference sequence).

This chain links TRBV7-8 with TRBJ1-1; D ambiguous. The CDR3 consists of 15 residues. V dropped 5 bases and J dropped 4 bases, with 17 bases sitting between them. The germline V gene encodes CDR1 SGHVS and CDR2 FQNEAQ. CDR3 protein: CASSKVGRGVTEAFF. CDR3 DNA: TGTGCCAGCAGCAAAGTCGGGCGGGGAGTCACTGAAGCTTTCTTT.

The chain employs TRBV10-3 and TRBJ2-2, with 7 nucleotides matching TRBD2. Germline V CDR1 and CDR2: ENHRY, SYGVKD. The length of the CDR3 is 13 residues. The junction had 3 bases not matched to a gene; V was cut back by 6 bases and J by 5 bases. The CDR3 protein is CAISREGTGELFF. The CDR3 coding sequence is TGTGCCATCAGCAGGGAGGGAACCGGGGAGCTGTTTTTT.

The gene calls are TRBV5-1 and TRBJ2-1; 14 bases fit TRBD2. This CDR3 comprises 17 residues. Germline loops: CDR1 SGHRS, CDR2 YFSETQ. V was clipped by 3 bases and J by 7 bases; unmatched bases: 9. DNA for the CDR3: TGCGCCAGCAGCTATACGAGACTAGCGGGAGGGCCTAATGAGCAGTTCTTC. Translated, it gives CASSYTRLAGGPNEQFF.

The J gene is TRBJ1-1, the V gene TRBV2; D is unclear. This CDR3 has 11 amino acids. The germline CDR1 and CDR2 sequences are SNHLY and FYNNEI. The V end lost 9 bases, the J end lost 0 bases, and 5 bases lay between the germline ends. The CDR3 DNA reads as TGTGCCAGAGCCCTGAACACTGAAGCTTTCTTT. Protein: CARALNTEAFF.

J is TRBJ2-2 and V is TRBV7-2, with 7 bases aligning to TRBD1. Germline V gene lookup returns CDR1 SGHTA and CDR2 FQGNSA. CDR3 length: 14 amino acids. V gave up 1 base and J gave up 7 bases; unmatched junction bases: 3. The CDR3 here is CASSLGQGVGELFF. CDR3 bases: TGTGCCAGCAGCTTAGGGCAGGGGGTCGGGGAGCTGTTTTTT.

V usage is TRBV13 and J usage is TRBJ2-5; D not certain. CDR3 length: 14 amino acids. Trimming cost V 6 bases and J 2 bases, with 13 bases left between them. Germline CDR1 PRHDT, CDR2 FYEKMQ (reference sequence). CDR3 protein: CASRRQESQETQYF. The CDR3 DNA reads TGTGCCAGCAGGAGACAAGAATCTCAAGAGACCCAGTACTTC.

The genes are TRBV19 and TRBJ2-7; D uncertain. The CDR3 runs to 14 residues. Germline values: CDR1 LNHDA, CDR2 SQIVND (reference sequence). V gave up 5 bases and J gave up 1 base, with 12 bases separating them. CDR3 sequence (DNA): TGTGCCAGTAGTCCAGGTCTGGTGTCCTACGAGCAGTACTTC. It specifies CASSPGLVSYEQYF.

The rearrangement joins TRBV9 to TRBJ1-1; the D is unclear. This CDR3 is 14 amino acids long. The V end lost 0 bases, the J end lost 1 base, and 7 bases lay between the germline ends. CDR1 SGDLS and CDR2 YYNGEE come from the germline V gene. The CDR3 DNA is TGTGCCAGCAGCGTAGTTCCCCAGAACACTGAAGCTTTCTTT. Translating gives CASSVVPQNTEAFF.

This rearrangement joins TRBV7-3 to TRBJ2-1, with D unclear. V lost 1 base and J lost 7, with 5 bases in between. The germline V gene has CDR1 SGHTA and CDR2 FQGTGA. The CDR3 spans 12 residues. DNA of the CDR3: TGTGCCAGCAGCTTAAGCGGAAATGAGCAGTTCTTC. Its protein product is CASSLSGNEQFF.

This rearrangement joins TRBV6-2 or TRBV6-3 to TRBJ1-6; tentative D call: TRBD1 (5 bases). Trimming pared 4 bases from V and 9 bases from J, leaving 10 bases between. Per germline, CDR1 MNHEY and CDR2 SVGEGT. CDR3 length: 13 amino acids. CDR3 sequence reads: CASSWGLFSPLHF. As DNA, the CDR3 is TGTGCCAGCAGTTGGGGACTATTTTCACCCCTCCACTTT.

This chain links TRBV28 with TRBJ1-1, with D possibly being TRBD1 (6 bases). The V end was cut by 6 bases, the J end by 1 base, with 18 bases between. CDR3 size: 16 residues. Germline CDR1 reads MDHEN; CDR2 reads SYDVKM. CDR3 loop: CASSLLGRGANTEAFF. The CDR3 nucleotides read TGTGCCAGCAGCCTACTAGGACGGGGGGCGAACACTGAAGCTTTCTTT.

CDR3 in amino acids: CASKGTGVYSNQPQHF. In DNA, the CDR3 is TGTGCCAGTAAGGGGACAGGGGTTTATAGCAATCAGCCCCAGCATTTT. The J gene is TRBJ1-5, the V gene TRBV19; 10 bases line up with TRBD1. CDR1 is LNHDA, CDR2 SQIVND, per germline (reference sequence). This CDR3 comprises 16 residues. V lost 7 bases to trimming and J lost 0 bases; unmatched junction nucleotides: 6. Looking up the rest from reference TRBV19 and TRBJ1-5 gives the full variable domain: DGGITQSPKYLFRKEGQNVTLSCEQNLNHDAMYWYRQDPGQGLRLIYYSQIVNDFQKGDIAEGYSVSREKKESFPLTVTSAQKNPTAFYLCASKGTGVYSNQPQHFGDGTRLSIL.

The rearrangement uses TRBV7-2 and TRBJ2-7; 8 bases map to TRBD2. The CDR3 is made up of 13 amino acids. Per germline, CDR1 SGHTA and CDR2 FQGNSA. Unmatched junction bases numbered 5, after V lost 4 bases and J lost 6 bases. Here the CDR3 reads CASSSGLAPEQYF. CDR3 nucleotide sequence: TGTGCCAGCAGCTCCGGACTAGCCCCCGAGCAGTACTTC.

The chain is built from TRBV19 and TRBJ2-1, with D possibly being TRBD2 (5 bases). CDR3 length equals 14 residues. The germline gives CDR1 LNHDA, CDR2 SQIVND (reference sequence). V was shortened by 6 bases and J by 14 bases, with 23 bases between the two germline ends. The chain's CDR3 is CASRETNDIPREFF. Written as DNA, the CDR3 is TGTGCCAGTAGGGAGACTAACGACATACCACGGGAGTTCTTC. Variable domain in full (rest from reference TRBV19 and TRBJ2-1): DGGITQSPKYLFRKEGQNVTLSCEQNLNHDAMYWYRQDPGQGLRLIYYSQIVNDFQKGDIAEGYSVSREKKESFPLTVTSAQKNPTAFYLCASRETNDIPREFFGPGTRLTVL.

The CDR3 spells CASRRGQATYEQYF. CDR3 sequence (DNA): TGTGCCAGCAGGCGGGGACAGGCGACCTACGAGCAGTACTTC. The chain has TRBV2 and TRBJ2-7, with 8 bases fitting TRBD1. Germline trimming cut 6 bases from V and 2 bases from J; bases unmatched to any gene: 6. Germline V CDR1 and CDR2: SNHLY, FYNNEI. The CDR3 length is 14 residues.

V is TRBV19 and J is TRBJ1-1, with D hard to call. The CDR3 runs to 12 residues. The V end lost 7 bases, the J end lost 4 bases, and 10 bases lay between the germline ends. Per germline, CDR1 LNHDA and CDR2 SQIVND (reference sequence). The chain's CDR3 is CASTLRGTEAFF. The CDR3 nucleotides read TGTGCCAGTACCCTGAGAGGCACTGAAGCTTTCTTT.

This chain links TRBV28 with TRBJ2-7; 14 bases fit TRBD2. The CDR3 length is 20 residues. CDR1 is MDHEN, CDR2 SYDVKM, per germline. V lost 6 bases, J lost 3 bases, and 19 bases stayed unmatched. The CDR3 DNA reads as TGTGCCAGCAGGCCCGCCGGGACTAGCGGGAGTCTCAATAGAGGCTACGAGCAGTACTTC. Translating gives CASRPAGTSGSLNRGYEQYF.

V is TRBV5-1 and J is TRBJ2-5; a weak D match, TRBD1 (6 bases). V was clipped by 4 bases and J by 2 bases, with 12 bases between them. The germline V gene has CDR1 SGHRS and CDR2 YFSETQ. CDR3 length equals 14 residues. CDR3 region: CASSRRGQQETQYF. The CDR3 DNA reads as TGCGCCAGCAGCCGAAGAGGACAGCAAGAGACCCAGTACTTC.

This sequence joins TRBV7-3 and TRBJ2-1, with 9 nucleotides matching TRBD1. V shed 6 bases, J shed 1 base, and the junction held 4 bases outside the gene matches. The CDR3 totals 15 residues. Germline values: CDR1 SGHTA, CDR2 FQGTGA. The CDR3 region is CASRKQGASYNEQFF. In DNA form, the CDR3 reads TGTGCCAGCAGGAAACAGGGGGCGTCCTACAATGAGCAGTTCTTC.

The chain is built from TRBV2 and TRBJ1-6; possible D gene TRBD1, 6 bases. This CDR3 is 16 amino acids long. V shed 6 bases and J shed 3 bases, with 15 bases lying between them. CDR1 is SNHLY and CDR2 is FYNNEI in the germline V gene. The CDR3 bases are TGTGCCAGCAGCGACCATACAGGGATCTATAATTCACCCCTCCACTTT. Protein sequence: CASSDHTGIYNSPLHF.

The chain carries TRBV5-8 and TRBJ1-6; 12 nucleotides agree with TRBD1. V gave up 6 bases and J gave up 9 bases; unmatched junction bases: 4. CDR3 size: 14 residues. Per the germline V gene, CDR1 is SGHTS and CDR2 is YDEGEE. The CDR3 DNA sequence: TGTGCCAGCAAGGGACAGGGGGCGAGTTCACCCCTCCACTTT. It specifies CASKGQGASSPLHF.

This chain uses TRBV11-2 with TRBJ1-4; D possibly corresponds to TRBD1 (5 bases). CDR1 SGHAT and CDR2 FQNNGV come from the germline V gene. The CDR3 length is 15 residues. Trimming pared 5 bases from V and 6 bases from J, leaving 16 bases between. CDR3 sequence (DNA): TGTGCCAGCAGCGGTCCCGGGACTGAGCATGAAAAACTGTTTTTT. This codes for CASSGPGTEHEKLFF.

This rearrangement joins TRBV9 to TRBJ1-4, with D unresolved. With 5 bases removed from V and 7 bases from J, the gap between germline ends came to 12 bases. CDR1 is SGDLS, CDR2 YYNGEE, per germline. CDR3 length: 13 amino acids. Here the CDR3 DNA reads TGTGCCAGCAGGCCCGATTCCGGTGAAAAACTGTTTTTT. Residues: CASRPDSGEKLFF.